Included here is one T cell receptor beta chain sequence, with context. TCRdb reprocessed the 5' RACE reads and reports one entry per CDR3 protein, with no DNA. This sample lists about 460,000 distinct CDR3 sequences; its ten largest clones have under 1.5%. The CDR3 consists of 15 residues. Germline CDR1 is SGHTA and CDR2 is FQGTGA. This record comes from a study of T cells expressing NK-cell markers. What was sequenced was blood T cells: a sorted CD56 or NKG2C T cell subset, CD4+ or CD8+ T cells, or bulk PBMC T cells (not recorded which). The gene calls are TRBV7-3 and TRBJ2-1; TCRdb calls TRBD2, which cannot be checked without DNA. This receptor was taken from a woman between 45 and 60 years old in good health. Here the CDR3 reads CASSLNLAGGDEQFF.